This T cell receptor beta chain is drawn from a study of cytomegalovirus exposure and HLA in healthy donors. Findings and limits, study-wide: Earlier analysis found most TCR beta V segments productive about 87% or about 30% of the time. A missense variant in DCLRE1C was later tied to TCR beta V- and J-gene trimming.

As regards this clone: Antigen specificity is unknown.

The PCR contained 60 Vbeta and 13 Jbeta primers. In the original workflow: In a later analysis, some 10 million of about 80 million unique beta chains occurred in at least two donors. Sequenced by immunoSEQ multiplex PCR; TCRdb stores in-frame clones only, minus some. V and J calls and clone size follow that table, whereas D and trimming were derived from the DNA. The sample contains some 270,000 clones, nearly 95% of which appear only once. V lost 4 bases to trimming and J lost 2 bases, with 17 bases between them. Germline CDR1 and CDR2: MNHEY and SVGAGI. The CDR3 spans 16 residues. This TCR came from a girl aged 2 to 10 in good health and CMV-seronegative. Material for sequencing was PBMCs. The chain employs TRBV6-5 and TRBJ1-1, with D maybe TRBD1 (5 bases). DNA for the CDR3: TGTGCCAGCAGTTCCCCCACACTGGGGCTAAACACTGAAGCTTTCTTT. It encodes CASSSPTLGLNTEAFF.